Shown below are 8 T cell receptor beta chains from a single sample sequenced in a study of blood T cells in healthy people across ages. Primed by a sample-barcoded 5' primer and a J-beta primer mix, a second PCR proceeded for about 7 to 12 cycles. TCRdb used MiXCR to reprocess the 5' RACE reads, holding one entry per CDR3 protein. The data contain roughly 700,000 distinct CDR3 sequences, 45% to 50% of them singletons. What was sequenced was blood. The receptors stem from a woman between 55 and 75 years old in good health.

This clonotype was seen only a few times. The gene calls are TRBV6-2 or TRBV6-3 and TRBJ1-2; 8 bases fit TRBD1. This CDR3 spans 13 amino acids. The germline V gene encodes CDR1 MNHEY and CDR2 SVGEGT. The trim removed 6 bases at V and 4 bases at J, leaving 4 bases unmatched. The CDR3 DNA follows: TGTGCCAGCAGCGTGGGACAGGTCTATGGCTACACCTTC. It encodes CASSVGQVYGYTF.

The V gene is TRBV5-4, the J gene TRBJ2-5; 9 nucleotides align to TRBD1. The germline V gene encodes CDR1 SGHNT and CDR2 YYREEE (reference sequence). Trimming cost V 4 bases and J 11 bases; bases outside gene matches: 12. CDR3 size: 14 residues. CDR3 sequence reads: CASSDRTGVNEQYF. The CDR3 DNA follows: TGTGCCAGCAGCGATAGGACAGGGGTCAATGAGCAGTACTTC.

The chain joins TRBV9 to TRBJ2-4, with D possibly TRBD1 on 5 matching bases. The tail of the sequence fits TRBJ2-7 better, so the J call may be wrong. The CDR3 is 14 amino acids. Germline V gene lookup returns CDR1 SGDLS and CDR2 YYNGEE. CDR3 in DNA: TGTGCCAGCAGCGTAGAGGGGTCTCCCAACGAGCAGTACTTC. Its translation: CASSVEGSPNEQYF.

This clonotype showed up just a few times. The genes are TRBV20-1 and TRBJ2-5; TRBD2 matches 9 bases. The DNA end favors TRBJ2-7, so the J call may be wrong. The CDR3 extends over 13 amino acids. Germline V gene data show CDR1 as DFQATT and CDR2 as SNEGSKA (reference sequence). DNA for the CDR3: TGCAGTGCTAGCCGGCGGGAGGGGGGCGAGCAGTACTTC. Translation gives CSASRREGGEQYF.

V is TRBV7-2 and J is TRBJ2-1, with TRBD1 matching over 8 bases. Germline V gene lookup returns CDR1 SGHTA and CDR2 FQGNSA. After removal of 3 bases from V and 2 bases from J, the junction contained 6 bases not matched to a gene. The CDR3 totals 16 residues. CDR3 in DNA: TGTGCCAGCAGCTTCCGGACAGGGATTACCTACAATGAGCAGTTCTTC. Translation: CASSFRTGITYNEQFF. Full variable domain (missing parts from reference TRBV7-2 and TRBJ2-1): GAGVSQSPSNKVTEKGKDVELRCDPISGHTALYWYRQSLGQGLEFLIYFQGNSAPDKSGLPSDRFSAERTGGSVSTLTIQRTQQEDSAVYLCASSFRTGITYNEQFFGPGTRLTVL.

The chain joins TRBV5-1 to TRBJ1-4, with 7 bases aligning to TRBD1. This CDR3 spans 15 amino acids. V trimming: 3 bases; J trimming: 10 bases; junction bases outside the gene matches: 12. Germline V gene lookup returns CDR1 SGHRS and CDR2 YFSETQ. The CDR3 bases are TGCGCCAGCAGCTCCCAGGGGGTCCCTGGAGGAAAACTGTTTTTT. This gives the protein CASSSQGVPGGKLFF.

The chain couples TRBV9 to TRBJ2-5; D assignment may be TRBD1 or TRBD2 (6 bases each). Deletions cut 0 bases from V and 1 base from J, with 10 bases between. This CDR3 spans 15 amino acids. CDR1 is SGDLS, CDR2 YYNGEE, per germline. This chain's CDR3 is CASSVGGAAQETQYF. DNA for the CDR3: TGTGCCAGCAGCGTAGGGGGGGCAGCCCAAGAGACCCAGTACTTC.

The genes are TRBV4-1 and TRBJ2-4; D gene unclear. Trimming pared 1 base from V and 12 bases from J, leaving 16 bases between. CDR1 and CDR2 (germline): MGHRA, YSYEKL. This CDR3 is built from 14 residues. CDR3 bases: TGCGCCAGCAGCCAAGGTCCAGGTCGAAACGATCAGTACTTC. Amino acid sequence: CASSQGPGRNDQYF.